The 17 T cell receptor beta chains reported below all come from one sample, sequenced in a study of blood T cell repertoires in COVID-19. TCRdb keeps only in-frame clones here, not all; method: immunoSEQ multiplex PCR. The sample holds 250,000 to 300,000 clones, 90% to 95% seen once. Sequenced sample: PBMCs or T cells enriched from blood (not recorded which). The origin of the receptors is a human donor in a cohort exposed to, infected with or recovered from COVID-19 (not recorded which). The donor label of this sample is uncertain.

The gene calls are TRBV2 and TRBJ2-7, with unresolved D. This CDR3 spans 12 amino acids. Trimming removed 3 bases from V and 4 bases from J, with 7 bases in between. Germline CDR1 reads SNHLY; CDR2 reads FYNNEI. The CDR3 loop reads CASSDRSYEQYF. The CDR3, as DNA: TGTGCCAGCAGTGACAGGTCGTACGAGCAGTACTTC.

The rearrangement joins TRBV2 to TRBJ1-2; the D gene is possibly TRBD1 (6 bases). V lost 6 bases, J lost 9 bases, and 20 bases lay in between. CDR3 size: 14 residues. CDR1 and CDR2 from the germline V gene are SNHLY and FYNNEI. For the CDR3, the DNA is TGTGCCAGCAGGAGGGTCTACAGGGAACGTAGCTACACCTTC. This encodes CASRRVYRERSYTF.

Comments on this clone: The sample contains more than one DNA sequence encoding this CDR3. V gene TRBV27 combines with J gene TRBJ2-3; maybe TRBD1 (5 bases). CDR3 length: 12 residues. The V gene lost 2 bases and the J gene lost 5 bases, with 5 bases spanning the gap. Germline lookup yields CDR1 MNHEY and CDR2 SMNVEV (reference sequence). The CDR3 DNA is TGTGCCAGCAGTTTAAGGGGAGATACGCAGTATTTT. Translated, it gives CASSLRGDTQYF.

This chain joins TRBV4-1 and TRBJ2-5, with a tentative D call TRBD1 (7 bases). The CDR3 has 13 amino acids. Trimming shortened V by 6 bases and J by 5 bases, and 13 bases separated the two germline ends. CDR1 MGHRA and CDR2 YSYEKL come from the germline V gene. CDR3 sequence reads: CASRPQGRETQYF. CDR3 DNA sequence: TGCGCCAGCAGACCACAGGGGAGGGAGACCCAGTACTTC.

The V gene is TRBV7-9, the J gene TRBJ2-2; a possible D gene is TRBD2 (6 bases). The CDR3 contains 14 residues. Germline CDR1 and CDR2: SEHNR and FQNEAQ (reference sequence). The V end was cut by 7 bases, the J end by 4 bases, with 13 bases between. CDR3: CASIGLRVTGELFF. CDR3 bases: TGTGCCAGCATTGGACTACGCGTCACCGGGGAGCTGTTTTTT.

The CDR3 nucleotides read TGTGCCACCAGTGATTCGCAGGGGGGCACAGATACGCAGTATTTT. Amino acid sequence: CATSDSQGGTDTQYF. The chain is built from TRBV24-1 and TRBJ2-3; 7 bases line up with TRBD1. The CDR3 is made up of 15 amino acids. Unmatched junction bases numbered 2, after V lost 2 bases and J lost 1 base. Germline CDR1 reads KGHDR; CDR2 reads SFDVKD.

Details on this clone: Other DNA sequences in this specimen translate into the identical CDR3. CDR3 bases: TGTGCCAGCTCACCGGGCCTGAACACTGAAGCTTTCTTT. Translated, it gives CASSPGLNTEAFF. This chain connects TRBV18 to TRBJ1-1; D not certain. V shed 3 bases and J shed 0 bases, with 5 bases lying between them. Germline CDR1 KGHSH, CDR2 LQKENI. The CDR3 runs to 13 residues.

This sequence joins TRBV18 and TRBJ2-3, with a weak D call TRBD2 (6 bases). Germline-derived CDR1 and CDR2 are KGHSH and LQKENI. The ends were cut back, 6 bases at V and 3 bases at J, with 13 bases in the middle. The CDR3 loop spans 14 amino acids. Here the CDR3 reads CASSSGGATDTQYF. For the CDR3, the DNA is TGTGCCAGCTCTTCTGGCGGGGCAACAGATACGCAGTATTTT.

This clone was picked up one time. The rearrangement uses TRBV9 and TRBJ2-3, with D unresolved. Germline-derived CDR1 and CDR2 are SGDLS and YYNGEE. The V end lost 4 bases, the J end lost 5 bases, and 8 bases lay between the germline ends. The CDR3 is made up of 12 amino acids. CDR3 sequence (DNA): TGTGCCAGCAGCAACCTCGGAGATACGCAGTATTTT. Its translation is CASSNLGDTQYF.

The rearrangement uses TRBV10-3 and TRBJ1-1; a possible D gene is TRBD1 (5 bases). V lost 6 bases to trimming and J lost 5 bases, with 16 bases between them. The CDR3 is 14 residues long. Germline V lookup: CDR1 ENHRY, CDR2 SYGVKD. The chain's CDR3 is CAISPGGVGTEAFF. The CDR3 DNA reads TGTGCCATCAGCCCGGGAGGGGTAGGAACTGAAGCTTTCTTT.

DNA for the CDR3: TGTGCCAGCAGCTTAGCGGGGGGGTACGGCGAGCAGTACTTC. As protein: CASSLAGGYGEQYF. The chain combines TRBV11-3 with TRBJ2-7; 8 bases match TRBD2. The CDR3 has 14 residues. CDR1 and CDR2 from the germline V gene are SGHNT and YENEEA. Trimming cost V 1 base and J 6 bases; bases outside gene matches: 5.

Only one count was recorded for this clone. The J gene is TRBJ2-7, the V gene TRBV4-1; TRBD2 matches at 7 bases. Looked up from germline, CDR1 is MGHRA and CDR2 is YSYEKL. The CDR3 covers 16 residues. After removal of 6 bases from V and 5 bases from J, the junction contained 16 bases not matched to a gene. The CDR3 here is CASSVTLRGGRDEQYF. CDR3 nucleotides: TGCGCCAGCAGTGTTACTCTACGCGGGGGACGAGACGAGCAGTACTTC.

V and J are TRBV6-5 and TRBJ2-3, with 14 bases that match TRBD2. The V gene end was trimmed by 5 bases and the J gene end by 4 bases; junction bases not matched to a gene: 2. The germline gives CDR1 MNHEY, CDR2 SVGAGI. This CDR3 has 15 residues. DNA of the CDR3: TGTGCCAGCAGTCCGGGACTAGCGGGGGCAGATACGCAGTATTTT. It yields the protein CASSPGLAGADTQYF.

This chain uses TRBV12-5 with TRBJ2-1, with 10 bases lining up with TRBD1. Germline CDR1 and CDR2: LGHNT and FRNRAP. There are 13 residues in the CDR3. The junction had 4 bases not matched to a gene; V was cut back by 9 bases and J by 5 bases. The CDR3 DNA follows: TGTGCTAGCTCGGGGACAGGGGACAATGAGCAGTTCTTC. Its protein product is CASSGTGDNEQFF.

V and J are TRBV9 and TRBJ2-1; TRBD1 aligns across 7 bases. The length of the CDR3 is 15 residues. Trimming took 2 bases from V and 2 from J; bases not matched to a gene: 4. Germline V gives CDR1 SGDLS, CDR2 YYNGEE. The DNA of the CDR3 is TGTGCCAGCAGCGTTACAGGGGCGGCCTACAATGAGCAGTTCTTC. Its translation is CASSVTGAAYNEQFF. Looking up the rest from reference TRBV9 and TRBJ2-1 gives the full variable domain: DSGVTQTPKHLITATGQRVTLRCSPRSGDLSVYWYQQSLDQGLQFLIQYYNGEERAKGNILERFSAQQFPDLHSELNLSSLELGDSALYFCASSVTGAAYNEQFFGPGTRLTVL.

J is TRBJ2-1 and V is TRBV7-2; the D gene is possibly TRBD2 (6 bases). This CDR3 region has 14 residues. V was clipped by 8 bases and J by 6 bases, with 17 bases between them. Germline V gives CDR1 SGHTA, CDR2 FQGNSA. CDR3 coding DNA: TGTGCCAGCGCCCGCGACCGGAGGGGCAATGAGCAGTTCTTC. Encoded protein: CASARDRRGNEQFF. Filled out from reference TRBV7-2 and TRBJ2-1, the complete variable domain reads GAGVSQSPSNKVTEKGKDVELRCDPISGHTALYWYRQSLGQGLEFLIYFQGNSAPDKSGLPSDRFSAERTGGSVSTLTIQRTQQEDSAVYLCASARDRRGNEQFFGPGTRLTVL.

The chain employs TRBV4-1 and TRBJ2-1; TRBD1 matches 9 bases. CDR3 length: 16 amino acids. V trimming: 4 bases; J trimming: 1 base; junction bases outside the gene matches: 5. Germline loops: CDR1 MGHRA, CDR2 YSYEKL. This CDR3 reads CASSPTGTGSYNEQFF. The CDR3, as DNA: TGCGCCAGCAGCCCAACCGGGACAGGGTCCTACAATGAGCAGTTCTTC.